The 9 T cell receptor beta chains below were found in one sample sequenced in a study of T cells after posttransplantation cyclophosphamide. TCRdb's table, derived via immunoSEQ multiplex PCR, lists solely in-frame clones and lacks some. The record shows roughly 42,000 clones for this sample, with no singletons present. Sequenced sample: PBMCs. The receptor set was obtained from a woman aged 50 to 65 in good health and a related stem cell transplant donor.

This clone was counted at least ten times. This sequence joins TRBV19 and TRBJ1-1, with TRBD1 as a possible D gene (6 bases). The germline gives CDR1 LNHDA, CDR2 SQIVND (reference sequence). The CDR3 runs 13 residues. V dropped 9 bases and J dropped 1 base, with 12 bases sitting between them. The CDR3 spells CASLGAGNTEAFF. Here the CDR3 DNA reads TGTGCCAGCTTGGGGGCGGGGAACACTGAAGCTTTCTTT.

Many counts were recorded for this clone. DNA for the CDR3: TGTGCCAGCAGTTACTTAGGCAGGATGGACTATGGCTACACCTTC. As protein: CASSYLGRMDYGYTF. The V and J genes are TRBV6-5 and TRBJ1-2; unclear D gene. This CDR3 is 15 amino acids long. From germline, CDR1 is MNHEY and CDR2 SVGAGI. With 1 base removed from V and 3 bases from J, the gap between germline ends came to 12 bases.

This clone was picked up many times. This chain uses TRBV27 with TRBJ1-1; tentatively, D is TRBD1 (6 bases). CDR3 length: 13 residues. Germline values: CDR1 MNHEY, CDR2 SMNVEV (reference sequence). The V end lost 5 bases, the J end lost 8 bases, and 15 bases lay between the germline ends. DNA of the CDR3: TGTGCCAGCAGTCGGGGGGGGGCAGGAGAAGCTTTCTTT. Translating it yields CASSRGGAGEAFF.

This clone was detected many times. V is TRBV13 and J is TRBJ2-3; TRBD2 might be the D (5 bases). The CDR3 consists of 14 residues. V lost 1 base and J lost 8, with 13 bases in between. Germline CDR1 PRHDT, CDR2 FYEKMQ (reference sequence). The CDR3 protein is CASSLAGLEITQYF. The CDR3 nucleotides read TGTGCCAGCAGCTTAGCGGGGTTGGAAATTACGCAGTATTTT. The whole variable domain, filled in from reference TRBV13 and TRBJ2-3, reads AAGVIQSPRHLIKEKRETATLKCYPIPRHDTVYWYQQGPGQDPQFLISFYEKMQSDKGSIPDRFSAQQFSDYHSELNMSSLELGDSALYFCASSLAGLEITQYFGPGTRLTVL.

In its sample, this clone was seen many times. The chain uses TRBV13 and TRBJ1-5; no firm D call. CDR1 and CDR2 (germline): PRHDT, FYEKMQ (reference sequence). V was cut by 7 bases and J by 8 bases, with 27 bases left in between. This CDR3 has 17 residues. In DNA, the CDR3 is TGTGCCAGCACCCTTAGAGGCTGGGCCGGGGAGTCAAAGCCCCAGCATTTT. Its translation: CASTLRGWAGESKPQHF.

This clone has only a few counts. The chain joins TRBV28 to TRBJ1-2, with 8 nucleotides matching TRBD1. This CDR3 contains 14 residues. The germline gives CDR1 MDHEN, CDR2 SYDVKM. The junction had 7 bases not matched to a gene; V was cut back by 6 bases and J by 4 bases. DNA of the CDR3: TGTGCCAGCAGCCCCGGACAGGGAACCTATGGCTACACCTTC. Its protein product is CASSPGQGTYGYTF.

This clone was observed a few times. This chain uses TRBV27 with TRBJ2-7; TRBD1 agrees at 10 bases. The CDR3 sequence is 15 residues long. J was trimmed by 3 bases and V by 4 bases; bases with no gene match: 6. Germline loops: CDR1 MNHEY, CDR2 SMNVEV (reference sequence). The CDR3 is CASSWKGTGDYEQYF. For the CDR3, the DNA is TGTGCCAGCAGTTGGAAGGGGACAGGGGACTACGAGCAGTACTTC.

This clone was recorded at least ten times. This chain joins TRBV28 and TRBJ1-5; 10 nucleotides line up with TRBD1. J lost 11 bases, V lost 2 bases, and 9 bases had no gene match. There are 15 residues in the CDR3. Germline-derived CDR1 and CDR2 are MDHEN and SYDVKM. The CDR3 bases are TGTGCCAGCAGTTTAGGGACAGGGGCGAAATTGGCCCAGCATTTT. This translates into CASSLGTGAKLAQHF.

In its sample, this clone was seen many times. The chain combines TRBV30 with TRBJ1-1; a possible D gene is TRBD1 (5 bases). The CDR3 is made up of 12 amino acids. The germline gives CDR1 GTSNPN, CDR2 SVGIG (reference sequence). V was shortened by 3 bases and J by 2 bases, with 7 bases between the two germline ends. CDR3 protein: CAWRRGNTEAFF. The CDR3 region has the DNA TGTGCCTGGAGAAGGGGAAACACTGAAGCTTTCTTT.